This T cell receptor beta chain was profiled in a study of cytomegalovirus exposure and HLA in healthy donors. The PCR made use of 60 Vbeta and 13 Jbeta primers. TCRdb's copy holds only in-frame clones and misses some; the assay was immunoSEQ multiplex PCR. The sample lists around 190,000 clones, 70% to 80% occurring once. This CDR3 has 14 residues. V was clipped by 2 bases and J by 3 bases, with 10 bases between them. Germline V gives CDR1 LGHNA, CDR2 YSLEER. This clone showed up just a few times. Its antigen is as yet unknown. Findings and caveats of the study: The authors enumerated around 150 TCR beta chains as linked to cytomegalovirus. The authors later linked a missense DCLRE1C variant to TCR beta V- and J-gene trimming.

The sample comprised PBMCs. J is TRBJ1-1 and V is TRBV4-3, with D tentatively TRBD1 (6 bases). This receptor was obtained from a woman aged 45 to 65 in good health and CMV-seronegative. CDR3 bases: TGCGCCAGCAGCCAAAACAGGGAGTACACTGAAGCTTTCTTT. Translated, it gives CASSQNREYTEAFF.